This T cell receptor beta chain derives from a study of PD-L1 blockade in urothelial cancer. For the study at large: The patients' atezolizumab therapy, 1,200 mg intravenously every 3 weeks, started at some point between 2014 and 2016. Patients with male sex and bladder-origin urothelial cancer accounted for about nine tenths of the roughly 29 enrolled. Analyzed time points were 3 weeks (second dose) and 6 weeks after therapy began. Peripheral blood specimens exhibited a median yield of 141,255 T cells.

Generated by immunoSEQ multiplex PCR, the TCRdb table keeps only in-frame clones and is missing some. The repertoire holds 30,000 to 45,000 clones, more than 70% seen once, with about a sixth in the top ten. CDR1 is SGHTA, CDR2 FQGNSA, per germline. The CDR3 runs 13 residues. V was pared by 5 bases and J by 6 bases, with 11 bases between. This rearrangement joins TRBV7-2 to TRBJ1-5; D might be TRBD1 (5 bases). This TCR was recovered from a man in his fifties or sixties with urothelial cancer. The specimen was PBMCs, collected around atezolizumab (anti-PD-L1) treatment. As DNA, the CDR3 is TGTGCCAGCAGCCCCGGACAAGCTCAGCCCCAGCATTTT. Encoded protein: CASSPGQAQPQHF. The full variable domain, completed using reference TRBV7-2 and TRBJ1-5, is GAGVSQSPSNKVTEKGKDVELRCDPISGHTALYWYRQSLGQGLEFLIYFQGNSAPDKSGLPSDRFSAERTGGSVSTLTIQRTQQEDSAVYLCASSPGQAQPQHFGDGTRLSIL.